This entry is about one T cell receptor (beta chain). The V segment lost 4 bases and the J segment 6 bases; nucleotides outside the gene matches: 7. The CDR3 length is 14 residues. CDR1 and CDR2 from the germline V gene are SGHRS and YFSETQ. This entry is derived from a study of identical twins. TCRdb called the 5' RACE reads again in MiXCR, with one record for every CDR3 protein. The sample yields around 530,000 distinct CDR3 sequences, roughly 15% seen once. These data were also reused for a study on yellow fever vaccine responses in identical twins.

V usage is TRBV5-1 and J usage is TRBJ2-3, with 8 nucleotides matching TRBD1. This receptor was identified in a woman younger than 30 in good health. The sample was CD4+ T cells sorted from blood. The DNA of the CDR3 is TGCGCCAGCAGCACCGGACAGGGATTGGATACGCAGTATTTT. Translating it yields CASSTGQGLDTQYF.